The clone carrying this T cell receptor (beta chain) was seen a handful of times. Preparation of the TCRbeta library involved a method that used unique molecular identifiers. TCRdb called the PCR reads again in MiXCR, with one record for every CDR3 protein. The data contain approximately 110,000 distinct CDR3 sequences, 20% to 25% of them singletons. The data originate from a study of T-cell reconstitution after alpha-beta-depleted transplantation in children. Trimming cost V 4 bases and J 4 bases, with 16 bases left between them. In germline, CDR1 is SQVTM, CDR2 ANQGSEA. The CDR3 sequence is 14 residues long.

Sample: PBMCs, mostly from graft donor cells, taken 180 days after TCRalphabeta/CD19-depleted stem cell transplant. The V and J genes are TRBV29-1 and TRBJ1-2; D is possibly TRBD1 (5 bases). The receptor was isolated from a male patient between 2 and 9 years old who had a stem cell transplant for chronic granulomatous disease, so the T cells may come from the graft donor. In DNA form, the CDR3 reads TGCAGCGTTGTTGTGAGGGACGGGGGCTATGGCTACACCTTC. Translation gives CSVVVRDGGYGYTF.